Following are 22 T cell receptor beta chains from one sample sequenced in a study of T cells after yellow fever vaccination. TCRdb re-analysed the 5' RACE reads in MiXCR, keeping a single row per CDR3 protein. The sample records 510,000 or so distinct CDR3 sequences, roughly 21% being singletons. The sample was PBMCs, taken 15 days after the yellow fever booster vaccination. These receptor sequences come from a man between 25 and 39 years old who received the YFV17D yellow fever vaccine.

The chain links TRBV5-1 to TRBJ2-1, with 7 bases matching TRBD2. The CDR3 contains 15 residues. CDR1 is SGHRS, CDR2 YFSETQ, per germline. J lost 6 bases, V lost 3 bases, and 9 bases had no gene match. This CDR3 reads CASSSAGNVANEQFF. In nucleotides, the CDR3 is TGCGCCAGCAGCTCAGCGGGAAACGTGGCCAATGAGCAGTTCTTC.

This clonotype was seen a handful of times. J is TRBJ1-1 and V is TRBV5-1; D unresolved. Germline V CDR1 and CDR2: SGHRS, YFSETQ. The CDR3 contains 14 residues. The V end lost 4 bases, the J end lost 1 base, and 11 bases lay between the germline ends. The CDR3 is CASSAIQGNTEAFF. Written as DNA, the CDR3 is TGCGCCAGCAGCGCAATTCAAGGGAACACTGAAGCTTTCTTT.

This chain uses TRBV5-1 with TRBJ1-2; 7 bases are shared with TRBD1. The junction had 3 bases not matched to a gene; V was cut back by 0 bases and J by 4 bases. Germline V CDR1 and CDR2: SGHRS, YFSETQ. CDR3 length equals 14 residues. The CDR3 reads CASSLDRGGYGYTF. The CDR3 DNA sequence: TGCGCCAGCAGCTTGGACAGGGGAGGCTATGGCTACACCTTC.

This clonotype occurred a few times. The rearrangement joins TRBV5-1 to TRBJ2-5; the match to TRBD2 covers 8 bases. CDR1 and CDR2 from the germline V gene are SGHRS and YFSETQ. The trim removed 0 bases at V and 3 bases at J, leaving 7 bases unmatched. This CDR3 region has 16 residues. The chain's CDR3 is CASSLGSGSGEETQYF. CDR3 coding DNA: TGCGCCAGCAGCTTGGGGAGCGGGAGCGGGGAAGAGACCCAGTACTTC.

The V and J genes are TRBV5-5 and TRBJ2-1, with 10 nucleotides matching TRBD2. The length of the CDR3 is 15 residues. Germline CDR1 and CDR2: SGHKS and YYEKEE (reference sequence). V shed 7 bases, J shed 5 bases, and the junction held 9 bases outside the gene matches. CDR3 residues: CASGVTGTSDNEQFF. CDR3 nucleotide sequence: TGTGCCAGCGGAGTCACCGGGACTAGCGACAATGAGCAGTTCTTC.

J is TRBJ2-3 and V is TRBV20-1; no clear D. In germline, CDR1 is DFQATT, CDR2 SNEGSKA (reference sequence). V shed 3 bases and J shed 0 bases, with 10 bases lying between them. The CDR3 runs 14 residues. CDR3 nucleotides: TGCAGTGCTAGCCCCAGTCCTAGCACAGATACGCAGTATTTT. This sequence encodes CSASPSPSTDTQYF.

This clonotype was observed a handful of times. The chain employs TRBV10-3 and TRBJ2-1, with D tentatively TRBD2 (6 bases). CDR3 size: 15 residues. Trimming left V 3 bases short and J 7 bases short, with 16 bases between. Germline V gives CDR1 ENHRY, CDR2 SYGVKD. The chain's CDR3 is CAISDMGGKRNEQFF. The CDR3, as DNA: TGTGCCATCAGTGATATGGGCGGGAAAAGGAATGAGCAGTTCTTC.

The V gene is TRBV6-1, the J gene TRBJ2-4; D is perhaps TRBD2 (7 bases). Trimming took 10 bases from V and 1 from J, leaving 14 bases between them. The CDR3 loop spans 14 amino acids. Germline V gene data show CDR1 as MNHNS and CDR2 as SASEGT. CDR3 region: CATVGRGAKNIQYF. In DNA, the CDR3 is TGTGCCACCGTTGGGAGGGGGGCCAAAAACATTCAGTACTTC.

This clonotype was observed a handful of times. The DNA of the CDR3 is TGTGCCAGCAGCAACGGTAGCGGGCGCTCCTACGAGCAGTACTTC. Translated: CASSNGSGRSYEQYF. The chain uses TRBV21-1 and TRBJ2-7; no DNA check was done on the table's D call, TRBD2. TRBV21-1 is described as a pseudogene. The CDR3 length is 15 residues.

This clonotype was recorded a few times. The rearrangement links TRBV11-2 to TRBJ2-3; possibly TRBD1 for D (6 bases). This CDR3 has 13 amino acids. Trimming stripped 5 bases from V and 4 bases from J, with 10 bases between. Germline V lookup: CDR1 SGHAT, CDR2 FQNNGV. DNA for the CDR3: TGTGCCAGCAGCACCTCAGGGGCAGATACGCAGTATTTT. Amino acids: CASSTSGADTQYF.

This clonotype was counted a single time. The chain employs TRBV18 and TRBJ1-6; tentative D call: TRBD1 (5 bases). The CDR3 consists of 16 residues. Trimming removed 3 bases from V and 5 bases from J, with 14 bases in between. Germline values: CDR1 KGHSH, CDR2 LQKENI. This CDR3 is CASSPQGGGNNSPLHF. CDR3 bases: TGTGCCAGCTCACCCCAGGGTGGGGGTAATAATTCACCCCTCCACTTT.

This clonotype was detected once. The CDR3 DNA is TGCGCCAGCAGTGTGGACAGGGCCGGGGAGCTGTTTTTT. Its translation is CASSVDRAGELFF. The chain carries TRBV10-1 and TRBJ2-2; TRBD1 matches 8 bases. Losses at the gene ends were 4 bases for V and 6 bases for J; bases not matched to a gene: 1. From germline, CDR1 is WNHNN and CDR2 SYGVQD (reference sequence). There are 13 residues in the CDR3.

V gene TRBV20-1 combines with J gene TRBJ2-3; TRBD2 aligns across 11 bases. The V gene's germline CDR1 is DFQATT and CDR2 SNEGSKA (reference sequence). V dropped 5 bases and J dropped 2; count of bases not matched to a gene: 9. The CDR3 length is 16 residues. Here the CDR3 reads CSARLETSGITDTQYF. CDR3 nucleotide sequence: TGCAGTGCTCGCCTAGAGACTAGCGGGATCACAGATACGCAGTATTTT.

This chain joins TRBV28 and TRBJ2-7; 8 bases map to TRBD1. Germline CDR1 reads MDHEN; CDR2 reads SYDVKM. V lost 7 bases and J lost 3; bases outside the gene matches: 5. The CDR3 contains 13 residues. CDR3 region: CASNAGGLYEQYF. The CDR3, as DNA: TGTGCCAGCAATGCAGGGGGCCTCTACGAGCAGTACTTC.

This clonotype was recorded a few times. V and J are TRBV2 and TRBJ2-7; 8 nucleotides match TRBD2. The V gene's germline CDR1 is SNHLY and CDR2 FYNNEI. The CDR3 loop spans 15 amino acids. The ends lost 4 bases at V and 7 bases at J; junction bases unmatched: 12. CDR3 nucleotides: TGTGCCAGCAGTGCTTTAGGAGCGGGAGTAAGTGAGCAGTACTTC. This gives the protein CASSALGAGVSEQYF.

The chain employs TRBV29-1 and TRBJ2-7; D is unresolved. This CDR3 contains 12 residues. Germline CDR1 SQVTM, CDR2 ANQGSEA. The V end was cut by 8 bases, the J end by 3 bases, with 14 bases between. In DNA form, the CDR3 reads TGCAGCTTCCGAGGCGAGCTCTACGAGCAGTACTTC. The encoded protein is CSFRGELYEQYF.

This clonotype has only a few counts. The chain uses TRBV30 and TRBJ2-7; TRBD1 aligns across 10 bases. The V gene end was trimmed by 4 bases and the J gene end by 3 bases; junction bases not matched to a gene: 6. The CDR3 length is 14 residues. The germline gives CDR1 GTSNPN, CDR2 SVGIG (reference sequence). For the CDR3, the DNA is TGTGCCTGGACCGACAGGGGGCGAGACTACGAGCAGTACTTC. Translated, it gives CAWTDRGRDYEQYF.

This clonotype was found many times. V and J are TRBV21-1 and TRBJ2-2; the table calls TRBD2, which could not be checked here. TRBV21-1 is deemed a pseudogene. The CDR3 extends over 15 amino acids. The CDR3 sequence is CASSGLAANTGELFF. The CDR3 DNA reads TGTGCCAGCTCGGGACTAGCGGCTAACACCGGGGAGCTGTTTTTT.

The J gene is TRBJ2-3, the V gene TRBV20-1, with D hard to call. Trimming pared 6 bases from V and 6 bases from J, leaving 16 bases between. The germline CDR1 and CDR2 sequences are DFQATT and SNEGSKA (reference sequence). The CDR3 is 13 amino acids. The CDR3 nucleotides read TGCAGTGCGAGCCCTCGGCGCAGGGATACGCAGTATTTT. Protein sequence: CSASPRRRDTQYF.

J is TRBJ2-5 and V is TRBV7-8; 7 bases match TRBD2. Trimming removed 3 bases from V and 3 bases from J; junction bases left unmatched: 7. From germline, CDR1 is SGHVS and CDR2 FQNEAQ. The CDR3 consists of 15 residues. CDR3 coding DNA: TGTGCCAGCAGCTTTCCCAGACGGGGGGAAGAGACCCAGTACTTC. It codes for CASSFPRRGEETQYF.

A few counts support this clonotype. This chain joins TRBV7-9 and TRBJ2-7; the match to TRBD1 covers 7 bases. CDR1 SEHNR and CDR2 FQNEAQ come from the germline V gene (reference sequence). CDR3 length: 14 amino acids. V was pared by 5 bases and J by 2 bases, with 6 bases of the junction left unmatched. CDR3 sequence: CASSRYRGPYEQYF. In nucleotides, the CDR3 is TGTGCCAGCAGCAGATACAGGGGCCCCTACGAGCAGTACTTC. Combining the CDR3 with reference TRBV7-9 and TRBJ2-7 gives the whole variable domain DTGVSQNPRHKITKRGQNVTFRCDPISEHNRLYWYRQTLGQGPEFLTYFQNEAQLEKSRLLSDRFSAERPKGSFSTLEIQRTEQGDSAMYLCASSRYRGPYEQYFGPGTRLTVT.

This clonotype was recorded a few times. The V and J genes are TRBV12-3 or TRBV12-4 and TRBJ2-3; D ambiguous. Trimming took off 4 bases at V and 4 bases at J, with 12 bases between the two ends. The CDR3 is made up of 14 amino acids. CDR3 bases: TGTGCCAGCAGTTATGGTCGATCGGCAGATACGCAGTATTTT. Translating it yields CASSYGRSADTQYF.